This T cell receptor beta chain derives from a study of T-cell memory formation after mild COVID-19. Between the trimmed V and J ends, which lost 5 bases and 0 bases, there was a span of 17 bases. From germline, CDR1 is SEHNR and CDR2 FQNEAQ (reference sequence). The CDR3 sequence is 16 residues long. A single record per CDR3 protein comes from TCRdb applying MiXCR to the 5' RACE reads. The sample lists about 110,000 distinct CDR3 sequences; around 12% were seen once. This clonotype occurred a few times. The sample consisted of PBMCs or a T cell subset sorted from them (not recorded which). This sequence joins TRBV7-9 and TRBJ2-7; perhaps TRBD1 as D (6 bases). This clonotype was sampled from an adult woman who had mild COVID-19 (a few samples of this study predate the infection). Cell type and time point are not known. The CDR3 spells CASSVTGLLGSYEQYF. The DNA of the CDR3 is TGTGCCAGCAGCGTCACAGGGTTATTGGGCTCCTACGAGCAGTACTTC.